Listed here is a single T cell receptor beta chain. Sorted-subset replicate PCR reactions contained 200 ng DNA, corresponding to approximately 30,000 T cell genomes. Sequenced by immunoSEQ multiplex PCR; TCRdb stores in-frame clones only, minus some. The data show roughly 2.2 million clones, with 92% seen just once and about 0.36% held by the top ten. This entry belongs to a study of shared clonotypes between healthy human individuals. Per the germline V gene, CDR1 is SGHNT and CDR2 is YYREEE (reference sequence). V lost 4 bases to trimming and J lost 4 bases; unmatched junction nucleotides: 13. This CDR3 is 16 amino acids long. Among the donors, all were Caucasian adults who lived in Nashville, Tennessee.

This rearrangement joins TRBV5-4 to TRBJ1-1; TRBD1 agrees at 7 bases. This receptor was taken from a man aged 18 to 30 in good health. Some clones in this sample may be carry-over from other donors' samples. The sequenced sample was naive CD4+ T cells from PBMCs. The subset was: CD45RA+ positively selected. The CDR3 loop is CASSPKGGAGVTEAFF. Written as DNA, the CDR3 is TGTGCCAGCAGCCCAAAAGGGGGCGCCGGTGTCACTGAAGCTTTCTTT.